Each of the 10 T cell receptor beta chains below was sequenced from the same sample in a study of graft-versus-host responses after intestinal transplantation. Data came from immunoSEQ multiplex PCR; TCRdb stores just in-frame clones and leaves some out. Altogether 80,000 to 100,000 clones are present, 85% to 90% being singletons, with the ten largest covering 0.095% to 0.11%. The antigens for these receptors are not known. Specimen: unstimulated CD4+ T cells sorted from spleen or lymph node cells, collected before intestinal transplant. The receptors derive from a human donor who received an intestinal transplant.

This chain joins TRBV10-3 and TRBJ1-2, with 8 bases that match TRBD1. This CDR3 is built from 14 residues. The germline gives CDR1 ENHRY, CDR2 SYGVKD. V dropped 2 bases and J dropped 4; count of bases not matched to a gene: 3. The CDR3 bases are TGTGCCATCAGTGAGGGAGGACAGGGCTATGGCTACACCTTC. Encoded protein: CAISEGGQGYGYTF.

This chain joins TRBV27 and TRBJ2-3, with TRBD2 matching over 7 bases. The CDR3 has 15 amino acids. Germline V lookup: CDR1 MNHEY, CDR2 SMNVEV (reference sequence). The J segment lost 0 bases and the V segment lost 5 bases, leaving 5 bases of the junction unmatched. CDR3 sequence (DNA): TGTGCCAGCAGTCGGGGGGTCACTAGCACAGATACGCAGTATTTT. Its protein product is CASSRGVTSTDTQYF.

This chain links TRBV27 with TRBJ2-2; D gene uncertain. Germline V CDR1 and CDR2: MNHEY, SMNVEV (reference sequence). V was trimmed by 2 bases and J by 1 base, leaving 8 bases between them. CDR3 size: 15 residues. The CDR3 DNA is TGTGCCAGCAGTTTAATCTCCGGGAACACCGGGGAGCTGTTTTTT. It yields the protein CASSLISGNTGELFF.

The chain couples TRBV18 to TRBJ1-6, with D possibly matching TRBD1 (5 bases). Looked up from germline, CDR1 is KGHSH and CDR2 is LQKENI. The CDR3 sequence is 16 residues long. Trimming took off 2 bases at V and 4 bases at J, with 12 bases between the two ends. CDR3 sequence (DNA): TGTGCCAGCTCACCAGCCAGGGAATTATATAATTCACCCCTCCACTTT. It codes for CASSPARELYNSPLHF. Filled out from reference TRBV18 and TRBJ1-6, the complete variable domain reads NAGVMQNPRHLVRRRGQEARLRCSPMKGHSHVYWYRQLPEEGLKFMVYLQKENIIDESGMPKERFSAEFPKEGPSILRIQQVVRGDSAAYFCASSPARELYNSPLHFGNGTRLTVT.

This sequence joins TRBV7-9 and TRBJ2-3, with a weak D call TRBD1 (6 bases). The ends were cut back, 5 bases at V and 6 bases at J, with 21 bases in the middle. The CDR3 length is 16 residues. Germline-derived CDR1 and CDR2 are SEHNR and FQNEAQ (reference sequence). CDR3 nucleotide sequence: TGTGCCAGCAGCAAACCGGGACAACGGACCCTGGATACGCAGTATTTT. It specifies CASSKPGQRTLDTQYF.

V usage is TRBV28 and J usage is TRBJ1-5; no clear D gene. CDR3 length: 14 residues. Germline CDR1 reads MDHEN; CDR2 reads SYDVKM. The V and J ends lost 5 bases and 4 bases respectively, with 12 bases between them. CDR3 sequence: CASSPGGGNQPQHF. For the CDR3, the DNA is TGTGCCAGCAGTCCCGGAGGAGGGAATCAGCCCCAGCATTTT.

The chain uses TRBV7-9 and TRBJ2-1; 10 nucleotides match TRBD2. J lost 7 bases, V lost 0 bases, and 6 bases had no gene match. CDR3 length: 16 amino acids. Per germline, CDR1 SEHNR and CDR2 FQNEAQ (reference sequence). The CDR3 DNA reads TGTGCCAGCAGCTTAGCGCGGAGCGGGGGGGTAAATGAGCAGTTCTTC. Translated, it gives CASSLARSGGVNEQFF.

J is TRBJ2-7 and V is TRBV28; 7 bases are shared with TRBD2. This CDR3 spans 12 amino acids. Germline V gives CDR1 MDHEN, CDR2 SYDVKM. Trimming at V came to 5 bases and at J to 3 bases, leaving 1 base not matched to a gene. CDR3 coding DNA: TGTGCCAGCAGTCGGGAGGTCTACGAGCAGTACTTC. Amino acid sequence: CASSREVYEQYF.

The rearrangement uses TRBV7-9 and TRBJ1-4, with TRBD1 as a possible D gene (5 bases). V lost 1 base and J 5 bases, leaving 8 bases between the germline ends. This CDR3 is 14 amino acids long. In germline, CDR1 is SEHNR, CDR2 FQNEAQ (reference sequence). The DNA of the CDR3 is TGTGCCAGCAGCTTAGGACAGATGAATGAAAAACTGTTTTTT. Translated: CASSLGQMNEKLFF.

The J gene is TRBJ2-5, the V gene TRBV29-1; TRBD2 might be the D (6 bases). CDR1 is SQVTM, CDR2 ANQGSEA, per germline. The CDR3 runs to 12 residues. Trimming removed 2 bases from V and 3 bases from J, with 7 bases in between. CDR3 sequence reads: CSVERGEETQYF. The CDR3 DNA reads as TGCAGCGTTGAACGCGGGGAAGAGACCCAGTACTTC.